A selection of T cell receptor beta chains follows, all from one sample in a study of T cell changes during pregnancy in multiple sclerosis. The repertoire was sequenced with immunoSEQ multiplex PCR; TCRdb's copy has only in-frame clones and lacks some. The profile covers tens of thousands of clones, with 92% appearing a single time and 2.5% to 3.5% taken by the ten largest. The sample consisted of peripheral blood, taken in the third trimester of pregnancy. The source is a female donor in good health, enrolled as a control in a pregnancy study. Each CDR3 is given with its conserved first and last residue. Each record gives: V gene, clone size, D gene, J gene, CDR3 DNA, CDR3 protein. The D gene is left open where the match is weak. Only some rows state a clone size, as once, few, many or a class for expanded clones.

V gene: TRBV4-3; clone size: .; D gene: TRBD1; J gene: TRBJ2-1; CDR3 DNA: TGCGCCAGCAGCCAAGCCCGGACAGGGTACAATGAGCAGTTCTTC; CDR3 protein: CASSQARTGYNEQFF
V gene: TRBV4-2; clone size: once; D gene: TRBD1; J gene: TRBJ2-7; CDR3 DNA: TGTGCCAGCAGCCCTTGGTTACAGGGGGTCTACGAGCAGTACTTC; CDR3 protein: CASSPWLQGVYEQYF
V gene: TRBV9; clone size: .; D gene: TRBD2; J gene: TRBJ2-3; CDR3 DNA: TGTGCCAGCAGCGCCTCGGGACTAGCGGCAGATACGCAGTATTTT; CDR3 protein: CASSASGLAADTQYF
V gene: TRBV6-6; clone size: .; D gene: .; J gene: TRBJ1-2; CDR3 DNA: TGTGCCAGCAGTTCACGGGTCAACTATGGCTACACCTTC; CDR3 protein: CASSSRVNYGYTF
V gene: TRBV15; clone size: .; D gene: TRBD1; J gene: TRBJ2-2; CDR3 DNA: TGTGCCACCAGCTCCGGGACAGCGAACACCGGGGAGCTGTTTTTT; CDR3 protein: CATSSGTANTGELFF
V gene: TRBV30; clone size: few; D gene: TRBD1; J gene: TRBJ1-6; CDR3 DNA: TGTGCCTGGAGTGTAGGACAGGGGGCTTCACCCCTCCACTTT; CDR3 protein: CAWSVGQGASPLHF
V gene: TRBV20-1; clone size: .; D gene: .; J gene: TRBJ1-2; CDR3 DNA: TGCAGTGCTAAACCTGATCGGGGCTACACCTTC; CDR3 protein: CSAKPDRGYTF
V gene: TRBV11-2; clone size: .; D gene: TRBD1; J gene: TRBJ1-1; CDR3 DNA: TGTGCCAGCATCTATACAGGGGGCGTCGAAGCTTTCTTT; CDR3 protein: CASIYTGGVEAFF
V gene: TRBV5-1; clone size: .; D gene: TRBD2; J gene: TRBJ2-1; CDR3 DNA: TGCGCCAGCAGCTTGGGACTAGCGGGAGCGGCTGAGCAGTTCTTC; CDR3 protein: CASSLGLAGAAEQFF
V gene: TRBV7-9; clone size: .; D gene: TRBD1; J gene: TRBJ2-7; CDR3 DNA: TGTGCCAGCAGCTCCAGAGGGGGCTTTTACGAGCAGTACTTC; CDR3 protein: CASSSRGGFYEQYF
V gene: TRBV9; clone size: .; D gene: .; J gene: TRBJ2-3; CDR3 DNA: TGTGCCAGCAGCGTAGGTGAGGGGCGGGGAAGCACAGATACGCAGTATTTT; CDR3 protein: CASSVGEGRGSTDTQYF
V gene: TRBV19; clone size: .; D gene: TRBD2; J gene: TRBJ2-1; CDR3 DNA: TGTGCCAGTAGTTCACCTAGCGGGGGGCTTTCCTACAATGAGCAGTTCTTC; CDR3 protein: CASSSPSGGLSYNEQFF
V gene: TRBV10-3; clone size: .; D gene: TRBD1; J gene: TRBJ1-5; CDR3 DNA: TGTGCCATCAGTGTTGAAGACTCCTCAGGGGGCGCATGGCAGCCCCAGCATTTT; CDR3 protein: CAISVEDSSGGAWQPQHF
V gene: TRBV9; clone size: .; D gene: TRBD2; J gene: TRBJ2-1; CDR3 DNA: TGTGCCAGCAGCCGCGCTAGCGGAGGGAATGAGCAGTTCTTC; CDR3 protein: CASSRASGGNEQFF
V gene: TRBV29-1; clone size: .; D gene: .; J gene: TRBJ2-1; CDR3 DNA: TGCAGCGTTGGTCCGGACAGTTCCAACCACAATGAGCAGTTCTTC; CDR3 protein: CSVGPDSSNHNEQFF
V gene: TRBV7-2; clone size: .; D gene: .; J gene: TRBJ2-2; CDR3 DNA: TGTGCCAGCAGCTTAGGCCTTATAGGGGGATTAGGCGGGGAGCTGTTTTTT; CDR3 protein: CASSLGLIGGLGGELFF
V gene: TRBV21-1; clone size: .; D gene: .; J gene: TRBJ1-1; CDR3 DNA: TGTGCCAGCAGTGACAAACTAAGGGGACAGGGGGTGGGCGCGTATTCGAACACTGAAGCTTTCTTT; CDR3 protein: CASSDKLRGQGVGAYSNTEAFF
V gene: TRBV4-3; clone size: .; D gene: TRBD1; J gene: TRBJ1-4; CDR3 DNA: TGCGCCAGCAGCCAAGATATTTCGCCAGGGGGAAATGAAAAACTGTTTTTT; CDR3 protein: CASSQDISPGGNEKLFF
V gene: TRBV27; clone size: .; D gene: .; J gene: TRBJ1-4; CDR3 DNA: TGTGCCAGCGGAACGTTCAGGGGCATCGGGGAAAAACTGTTTTTT; CDR3 protein: CASGTFRGIGEKLFF
V gene: TRBV9; clone size: .; D gene: .; J gene: TRBJ1-2; CDR3 DNA: TGTGTCAGCAGCCCCCTGGGACGGACGGGAGGGGATGGCTACACCTTC; CDR3 protein: CVSSPLGRTGGDGYTF
V gene: TRBV18; clone size: .; D gene: .; J gene: TRBJ2-4; CDR3 DNA: TGTGCCAGCTCACCCGAGCGGGAAAACATTCAGTACTTC; CDR3 protein: CASSPERENIQYF
V gene: TRBV19; clone size: .; D gene: .; J gene: TRBJ1-5; CDR3 DNA: TGTGCCAGTAGTAATGCCGGGTATCAGCCCCAGCATTTT; CDR3 protein: CASSNAGYQPQHF